The T cell receptor beta chain under discussion was sequenced for a study of cytomegalovirus exposure and HLA in healthy donors. Using immunoSEQ multiplex PCR, the repertoire was profiled, and TCRdb retains in-frame clones only, with some absent. The table includes fewer than 60,000 clones, 93% detected once. The CDR3 runs to 13 residues. The junction had 2 bases not matched to a gene; V was cut back by 4 bases and J by 5 bases. In germline, CDR1 is MNHEY, CDR2 SMNVEV (reference sequence). Sequenced: PBMCs. The clonotype was recovered from a woman aged 18-35 years in good health and CMV-seropositive. The genes are TRBV27 and TRBJ2-1; the match to TRBD1 covers 7 bases. CDR3 in amino acids: CASSWDRNNEQFF. The CDR3 DNA is TGTGCCAGCAGTTGGGACAGAAACAATGAGCAGTTCTTC.